This TCR beta chain came from a study of shared clonotypes between healthy human individuals. Assay: immunoSEQ multiplex PCR; the TCRdb copy retains only in-frame clones and omits some. The repertoire holds roughly 2,500,000 clones, with approximately 93% as singletons. This clone occurred a few times. Other DNA sequences within the sample encode an identical CDR3. CDR3 length equals 13 residues. The ends were cut back, 6 bases at V and 2 bases at J, with 10 bases in the middle. Germline V gene data show CDR1 as KGHSH and CDR2 as LQKENI. This clonotype originated in a man between 18 and 35 years old in good health. Some clones in this sample may be carry-over from other donors' samples. The chain is built from TRBV18 and TRBJ2-5; no reliable D call. Sequenced sample: naive CD4+ T cells from PBMCs. Specified subset: CD45RA+ positively selected. CDR3 region: CASSPGGQETQYF. Here the CDR3 DNA reads TGTGCCAGCTCCCCAGGCGGTCAAGAGACCCAGTACTTC.